This TCR delta chain is drawn from a study of Vδ1+ human thymocytes. Study-level points and caveats: Thymic TRG and TRD repertoires appeared highly polyclonal, with Gaussian CDR3 length distributions.

V was cut by 5 bases and J by 10 bases, with 32 bases left in between. This CDR3 spans 18 amino acids. Germline values: CDR1 TSWWSYY, CDR2 QGS. RNA was extracted from the cells and then reverse transcribed. The CDR3 regions were amplified by multiplex PCR from V-gene primers to a constant-region primer. With CATT, TCRdb re-called clones from the multiplex PCR reads. The sample holds about 53,000 delta-chain clones, more than 13% seen once. This clone was picked up a small number of times. What it recognizes is unknown. The J gene is TRDJ1, the V gene TRDV1; tentative D call: TRDD3 (6 bases). The sequenced material came from Vdelta1+ gamma-delta thymocytes from the thymus. The subset here: FACS-sorted CD3+ TCRalphabeta- TCRVdelta1+ TCRVdelta2- thymocytes. This TCR was sampled from a girl under three years old who had congenital heart surgery. Here the CDR3 DNA reads TGTGCTCTTGGGCCCTGGGGCCCCCTAATCTCCTTAGCCCAGGGACTCATCTTT. It is translated as CALGPWGPLISLAQGLIF.